This T cell receptor (beta chain) was observed in a study of long-term antiretroviral therapy in people with HIV. Study-wide results and caveats: Comparison with controls showed narrower CDR3 length ranges in HIV repertoires.

In regard to this clone: What it binds is not known.

Runs used v3.0 of the immunoSEQ assay and were done at survey level. A target of about 35,000-50,000 T-cell genomes per sample was set for sequencing. This table comes from immunoSEQ multiplex PCR, and its TCRdb copy is limited to in-frame clones, with some not included. The sample has more than 25,000 clones, 95% to 98% seen once. There were roughly 1-10 million cryopreserved PBMC in the samples before DNA extraction. V gave up 1 base and J gave up 3 bases, with 13 bases separating them. The germline CDR1 and CDR2 sequences are SQVTM and ANQGSEA. This CDR3 is built from 14 residues. The chain carries TRBV29-1 and TRBJ2-7; possible D gene TRBD1, 6 bases. Sequencing used unsorted PBMCs, obtained 7.6 years after starting antiretroviral therapy. This TCR derives from a man aged 30-40 years with HIV. The CDR3 DNA sequence: TGCAGCGTTGAAGGGGGACAACAAAACTACGAGCAGTACTTC. Translation: CSVEGGQQNYEQYF.